Shown below are 30 T cell receptor beta chains from a single sample sequenced in a study of CD8+ T cells in alopecia areata. The treatment is: oral pan-JAK inhibitor, 5-10 mg twice daily. cDNA reverse transcribed from extracted RNA served as the sequencing template. Here immunoSEQ multiplex PCR was the method, and the copy in TCRdb shows in-frame clones only, minus some. Here the sample spans about 210,000 clones, around 65% being singletons. The sequencing used CD4+ T cells sorted from blood, collected around week 44, from a patient treated with tofacitinib. These receptors all stem from a human donor with alopecia areata.

The V and J genes are TRBV15 and TRBJ2-2; D gene unclear. Germline lookup yields CDR1 LNHNV and CDR2 YYDKDF (reference sequence). Trimming took 0 bases from V and 2 from J, leaving 10 bases between them. The CDR3 totals 16 residues. CDR3 coding DNA: TGTGCCACCAGCAGAGAGGTCAGGCAAAACACCGGGGAGCTGTTTTTT. Encoded protein: CATSREVRQNTGELFF.

The V call is TRBV6-5, the J call TRBJ1-1, with 8 bases lining up with TRBD1. The trim removed 2 bases at V and 12 bases at J, leaving 5 bases unmatched. CDR3 length: 12 amino acids. Germline CDR1 and CDR2: MNHEY and SVGAGI. CDR3: CASSYIGQGPFF. The CDR3, as DNA: TGTGCCAGCAGTTACATCGGACAGGGACCTTTCTTT.

On this clone itself: Other DNA sequences in this specimen translate into the identical CDR3. The chain is built from TRBV4-1 and TRBJ1-2; unclear D gene. The CDR3 contains 14 residues. Germline CDR1 and CDR2: MGHRA and YSYEKL. V lost 0 bases, J lost 4 bases, and 9 bases lay in between. The CDR3 reads CASSQDLRSYGYTF. The CDR3 DNA reads TGCGCCAGCAGCCAAGATCTTCGGTCCTATGGCTACACCTTC.

The chain links TRBV29-1 to TRBJ2-7; D may be TRBD1 (5 bases). There are 15 residues in the CDR3. The V end lost 0 bases, the J end lost 2 bases, and 14 bases lay between the germline ends. CDR1 and CDR2 (germline): SQVTM, ANQGSEA. CDR3 protein: CSVEEKAGRAYEQYF. CDR3 in DNA: TGCAGCGTTGAAGAAAAGGCAGGGCGAGCCTACGAGCAGTACTTC.

This rearrangement joins TRBV7-3 to TRBJ2-7; D possibly corresponds to TRBD1 (6 bases). The V end was cut by 2 bases, the J end by 4 bases, with 12 bases between. The CDR3 spans 14 residues. The germline gives CDR1 SGHTA, CDR2 FQGTGA. CDR3 in amino acids: CASSLGTPEYEQYF. The CDR3 DNA follows: TGTGCCAGCAGCTTAGGGACACCTGAATACGAGCAGTACTTC.

The V gene is TRBV5-1, the J gene TRBJ2-3, with D possibly called TRBD1 or TRBD2 (5 bases each). The CDR3 sequence is 14 residues long. The germline gives CDR1 SGHRS, CDR2 YFSETQ. V lost 0 bases to trimming and J lost 6 bases, with 11 bases between them. CDR3 nucleotides: TGCGCCAGCAGCTTGGCCTCCTGGGGGGATACGCAGTATTTT. Translation: CASSLASWGDTQYF.

This clone was counted between two and nine times. The J gene is TRBJ2-5, the V gene TRBV29-1; 7 bases match TRBD2. J gave up 3 bases and V 7 bases, and 5 bases lay outside the gene matches. This CDR3 is 12 amino acids long. Germline-derived CDR1 and CDR2 are SQVTM and ANQGSEA. CDR3 DNA: TGCAGCGCCGCGCTAGCGGAAGAGACCCAGTACTTC. Translated, it gives CSAALAEETQYF. The whole variable domain, remainder taken from reference TRBV29-1 and TRBJ2-5, is SAVISQKPSRDICQRGTSLTIQCQVDSQVTMMFWYRQQPGQSLTLIATANQGSEATYESGFVIDKFPISRPNLTFSTLTVSNMSPEDSSIYLCSAALAEETQYFGPGTRLLVL.

Remarks on this clone: Other DNA sequences in this specimen translate into the identical CDR3. The V gene is TRBV9, the J gene TRBJ1-2; perhaps TRBD1 as D (6 bases). CDR1 is SGDLS and CDR2 is YYNGEE in the germline V gene. V shed 0 bases and J shed 5 bases, with 8 bases lying between them. There are 13 residues in the CDR3. The CDR3 DNA follows: TGTGCCAGCAGCGTAGAAGGGACATATGGCTACACCTTC. The encoded protein is CASSVEGTYGYTF.

The gene calls are TRBV7-7 and TRBJ2-5, with D uncertain. This CDR3 has 13 residues. Germline V gene sequence: CDR1 SSHAT, CDR2 FNYEAQ (reference sequence). With 5 bases removed from V and 4 bases from J, the gap between germline ends came to 11 bases. CDR3 residues: CASSPGLGETQYF. The CDR3 DNA is TGTGCCAGCAGCCCCGGATTGGGAGAGACCCAGTACTTC. The whole variable domain, remainder taken from reference TRBV7-7 and TRBJ2-5, is GAGVSQSPRYKVTKRGQDVTLRCDPISSHATLYWYQQALGQGPEFLTYFNYEAQPDKSGLPSDRFSAERPEGSISTLTIQRTEQRDSAMYRCASSPGLGETQYFGPGTRLLVL.

This chain connects TRBV5-4 to TRBJ2-7, with a possible D match to TRBD2 (6 bases). The V gene lost 4 bases and the J gene lost 2 bases, with 16 bases spanning the gap. Per germline, CDR1 SGHNT and CDR2 YYREEE (reference sequence). The CDR3 runs 15 residues. The CDR3 nucleotides read TGTGCCAGCAGCCCGGAGGCGGGGAGCCCCTACGAGCAGTACTTC. Amino acids: CASSPEAGSPYEQYF.

V and J are TRBV25-1 and TRBJ1-2; TRBD1 aligns across 8 bases. The CDR3 is 11 residues long. Germline lookup yields CDR1 MGHDK and CDR2 SYGVNS. V trimming: 6 bases; J trimming: 9 bases; junction bases outside the gene matches: 3. CDR3 region: CASSRTGSYTF. In DNA form, the CDR3 reads TGTGCCAGCAGCCGGACAGGGAGCTACACCTTC.

The table lists this clone with a few counts. J is TRBJ2-1 and V is TRBV13; D call uncertain. V was cut by 2 bases and J by 8 bases, with 16 bases left in between. CDR3 length: 15 residues. Looked up from germline, CDR1 is PRHDT and CDR2 is FYEKMQ (reference sequence). This chain's CDR3 is CASSLRLIGLDEQFF. The DNA for the CDR3 is TGTGCCAGCAGCTTAAGACTTATTGGGTTGGATGAGCAGTTCTTC.

The V call is TRBV29-1, the J call TRBJ2-7; tentatively, D is TRBD1 (6 bases). The CDR3 spans 14 residues. Between the trimmed V and J ends, which lost 0 bases and 1 base, there was a span of 10 bases. Germline V gene data show CDR1 as SQVTM and CDR2 as ANQGSEA. In DNA, the CDR3 is TGCAGCGTTGAAGAGGGGGCGAGGTCCTACGAGCAGTACTTC. Protein: CSVEEGARSYEQYF.

The V call is TRBV10-3, the J call TRBJ1-1, with D maybe TRBD1 (5 bases). Per germline, CDR1 ENHRY and CDR2 SYGVKD. This CDR3 has 16 amino acids. V dropped 5 bases and J dropped 4 bases, with 20 bases sitting between them. Here the CDR3 reads CAISPNPTGAATEAFF. CDR3 DNA sequence: TGTGCCATCAGTCCAAACCCCACCGGGGCGGCCACTGAAGCTTTCTTT.

The V gene is TRBV29-1, the J gene TRBJ2-1, with D hard to call. The CDR3 spans 13 residues. CDR1 is SQVTM, CDR2 ANQGSEA, per germline. V lost 3 bases to trimming and J lost 9 bases, with 15 bases between them. The CDR3 nucleotides read TGCAGCGTTGATTTAAGAGAGGCCGCTGAGCAGTTCTTC. Translated, it gives CSVDLREAAEQFF.

The gene calls are TRBV29-1 and TRBJ1-3; 7 nucleotides line up with TRBD1. The germline V gene encodes CDR1 SQVTM and CDR2 ANQGSEA. Trimming took 7 bases from V and 1 from J; bases not matched to a gene: 4. CDR3 length equals 13 residues. The CDR3 DNA sequence: TGCAGCGGTCTGACAGGGTCTGGAAACACCATATATTTT. This sequence encodes CSGLTGSGNTIYF.

This clone was counted between two and nine times. The chain couples TRBV5-1 to TRBJ1-2, with 8 bases fitting TRBD1. Germline V gene lookup returns CDR1 SGHRS and CDR2 YFSETQ. Unmatched junction bases numbered 11, after V lost 3 bases and J lost 4 bases. The CDR3 runs 16 residues. The CDR3 loop reads CASSSVSIGTGYGYTF. CDR3 nucleotide sequence: TGCGCCAGCAGCTCAGTGAGCATCGGGACAGGCTATGGCTACACCTTC.

This clone was detected ten times or more. The V call is TRBV18, the J call TRBJ1-2; D unclear. This CDR3 contains 15 residues. Trimming stripped 3 bases from V and 0 bases from J, with 11 bases between. Germline V gene data show CDR1 as KGHSH and CDR2 as LQKENI. CDR3 protein: CASSPDNYPNYGYTF. In DNA, the CDR3 is TGTGCCAGCTCACCTGACAATTACCCTAACTATGGCTACACCTTC.

J is TRBJ1-1 and V is TRBV15; a weak D match, TRBD1 (5 bases). Germline V gives CDR1 LNHNV, CDR2 YYDKDF (reference sequence). The CDR3 is 13 residues long. The V gene lost 8 bases and the J gene lost 0 bases, with 10 bases spanning the gap. CDR3 DNA: TGTGCCACCGGGCCCAGGGTGAACACTGAAGCTTTCTTT. The encoded protein is CATGPRVNTEAFF.

This clone was counted between two and nine times. This sample also contains other DNA sequences that code for the same CDR3. The J gene is TRBJ1-1, the V gene TRBV29-1; D gene ambiguous. The CDR3 runs to 13 residues. Per germline, CDR1 SQVTM and CDR2 ANQGSEA. Deletions cut 6 bases from V and 0 bases from J, with 11 bases between. The chain's CDR3 is CSVVSGLNTEAFF. The CDR3 bases are TGCAGCGTGGTTTCCGGGTTGAACACTGAAGCTTTCTTT.

The chain employs TRBV5-6 and TRBJ2-7; possibly TRBD2 for D (6 bases). The germline gives CDR1 SGHDT, CDR2 YYEEEE. V was pared by 6 bases and J by 2 bases, with 15 bases between. The CDR3 runs to 14 residues. The CDR3 spells CASTSRRGPYEQYF. CDR3 bases: TGTGCCAGCACCTCACGGAGGGGACCCTACGAGCAGTACTTC.

J is TRBJ1-2 and V is TRBV10-3; 7 bases align to TRBD1. V lost 2 bases and J lost 7; bases outside the gene matches: 13. CDR3 size: 16 residues. Germline lookup yields CDR1 ENHRY and CDR2 SYGVKD. The CDR3: CAISESNFRTGGGYTF. CDR3 bases: TGTGCCATCAGTGAGAGCAATTTCAGGACAGGAGGTGGCTACACCTTC.

V and J are TRBV5-6 and TRBJ2-3; maybe TRBD1 (6 bases). The germline V gene has CDR1 SGHDT and CDR2 YYEEEE. V lost 3 bases and J 1 base, leaving 9 bases between the germline ends. The CDR3 totals 14 residues. The CDR3 loop is CASSSGQRTDTQYF. CDR3 sequence (DNA): TGTGCCAGCAGCTCCGGACAGCGCACAGATACGCAGTATTTT.

This clone was picked up a small number of times. This chain connects TRBV29-1 to TRBJ2-3, with 12 nucleotides matching TRBD2. The CDR3 has 15 residues. Germline values: CDR1 SQVTM, CDR2 ANQGSEA. With 3 bases clipped from V and 1 base from J, the junction kept 2 bases outside the gene matches. CDR3 DNA sequence: TGCAGCGTTGAGACTAGCGGGGGTCGCACAGATACGCAGTATTTT. It codes for CSVETSGGRTDTQYF.

The rearrangement uses TRBV30 and TRBJ2-7, with D possibly TRBD2 on 5 matching bases. Trimming took off 3 bases at V and 3 bases at J, with 15 bases between the two ends. This CDR3 region has 14 residues. Germline-derived CDR1 and CDR2 are GTSNPN and SVGIG (reference sequence). In DNA form, the CDR3 reads TGTGCCTGGAGCGCGACGAGGAGCGGCTACGAGCAGTACTTC. Protein: CAWSATRSGYEQYF.

The table lists this clone with a count of one. The chain has TRBV6-1 and TRBJ1-6; D possibly corresponds to TRBD1 (5 bases). This CDR3 spans 16 amino acids. Trimming stripped 4 bases from V and 8 bases from J, with 18 bases between. Looked up from germline, CDR1 is MNHNS and CDR2 is SASEGT. The chain's CDR3 is CASSVRGWGGDSPLHF. The CDR3 DNA reads as TGTGCCAGCAGTGTACGGGGATGGGGAGGGGATTCACCCCTCCACTTT.

Only a few counts were recorded for this clone. This sequence joins TRBV21-1 and TRBJ1-5. TRBV21-1 is described as a pseudogene. This CDR3 region has 16 residues. In DNA, the CDR3 is TGTGCCAGTTACCTCTCTCGGGATAGCCGGGTTGAGCCCCAGCATTTT. This codes for CASYLSRDSRVEPQHF.

The chain recombines TRBV7-3 with TRBJ2-5, with D maybe TRBD2 (5 bases). Trimming took off 5 bases at V and 2 bases at J, with 21 bases between the two ends. The CDR3 runs 17 residues. CDR1 is SGHTA, CDR2 FQGTGA, per germline. The CDR3 DNA reads as TGTGCCAGCAGCCCCGGTATCGGTAACCCGGGGCAAGAGACCCAGTACTTC. Its protein product is CASSPGIGNPGQETQYF.

The genes are TRBV30 and TRBJ1-4, with D unresolved. The germline gives CDR1 GTSNPN, CDR2 SVGIG (reference sequence). CDR3 size: 13 residues. V lost 6 bases to trimming and J lost 8 bases, with 16 bases between them. CDR3 protein: CACPGPMTEKLFF. CDR3 DNA: TGTGCCTGTCCCGGGCCCATGACGGAAAAACTGTTTTTT.

The chain recombines TRBV5-6 with TRBJ1-1; D is uncertain. Germline loops: CDR1 SGHDT, CDR2 YYEEEE. This CDR3 spans 13 amino acids. V lost 1 base and J 1 base, leaving 5 bases between the germline ends. The CDR3 spells CASSLLRNTEAFF. CDR3 sequence (DNA): TGTGCCAGCAGCTTGCTACGGAACACTGAAGCTTTCTTT.